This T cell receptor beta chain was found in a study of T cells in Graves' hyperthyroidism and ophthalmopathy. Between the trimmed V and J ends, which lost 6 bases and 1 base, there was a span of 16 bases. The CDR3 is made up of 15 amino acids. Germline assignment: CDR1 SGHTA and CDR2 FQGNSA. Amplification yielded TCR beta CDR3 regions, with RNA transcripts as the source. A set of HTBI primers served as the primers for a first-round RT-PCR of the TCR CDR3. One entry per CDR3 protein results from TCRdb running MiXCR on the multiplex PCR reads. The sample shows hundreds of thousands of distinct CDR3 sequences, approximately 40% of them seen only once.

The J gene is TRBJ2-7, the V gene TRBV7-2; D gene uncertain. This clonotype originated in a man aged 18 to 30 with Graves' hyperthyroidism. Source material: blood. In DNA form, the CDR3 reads TGTGCCAGCAGTGATGAGCAATTTAGTTCCTACGAGCAGTACTTC. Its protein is CASSDEQFSSYEQYF.